One sample yielded the 17 T cell receptor beta chains listed below, sequenced in a study of human T cells and chemical hapten exposure. The time point was: patch test 1, 2 weeks after DPC sensitization. Specified treatment: therapeutic diphenylcyclopropenone sensitization with weekly scalp DPC. In TCRdb, the RACE reads were re-called with MiXCR into one record per CDR3 protein. The data hold around 380,000 distinct CDR3 sequences, with roughly 4.8% observed a single time. The specimen was whole blood, collected in connection with sensitization to the hapten diphenylcyclopropenone (DPC). The receptors derive from a woman between 50 and 59 years old with alopecia areata. Some clones in this sample may be carry-over from other donors' samples.

This clonotype was observed a handful of times. This chain joins TRBV5-4 and TRBJ2-1; 7 bases align to TRBD1. This CDR3 comprises 15 residues. Germline V gene sequence: CDR1 SGHNT, CDR2 YYREEE (reference sequence). V was pared by 1 base and J by 9 bases, with 10 bases of the junction left unmatched. Written as DNA, the CDR3 is TGTGCCAGCAGCTTGTTCGGGTTACAGGGGATTGAGCAGTTCTTC. This gives the protein CASSLFGLQGIEQFF.

Ten or more counts support this clonotype. The chain has TRBV12-3 or TRBV12-4 and TRBJ2-1, with D possibly TRBD1 on 5 matching bases. CDR3 size: 15 residues. V gave up 3 bases and J gave up 1 base, with 10 bases separating them. The CDR3 sequence is CASSLGRASYNEQFF. The CDR3 region has the DNA TGTGCCAGCAGTTTGGGCAGGGCTTCCTACAATGAGCAGTTCTTC.

This clonotype was recorded at least ten times. V and J are TRBV6-5 and TRBJ1-2, with D possibly TRBD1 on 5 matching bases. V shed 4 bases and J shed 3 bases, with 15 bases lying between them. The CDR3 has 15 amino acids. Germline values: CDR1 MNHEY, CDR2 SVGAGI. CDR3 sequence: CASSSGTAFYYGYTF. CDR3 DNA: TGTGCCAGCAGTTCCGGGACTGCGTTCTACTATGGCTACACCTTC.

This clonotype was seen at least ten times. CDR3 residues: CATMEQTSTDTQYF. DNA for the CDR3: TGTGCCACCATGGAGCAGACTAGCACAGATACGCAGTATTTT. V gene TRBV24-1 combines with J gene TRBJ2-3; D unclear. This CDR3 region has 14 residues. The V gene's germline CDR1 is KGHDR and CDR2 SFDVKD. V lost 8 bases to trimming and J lost 0 bases, with 11 bases between them.

The chain links TRBV2 to TRBJ2-3, with 7 bases that match TRBD2. The CDR3 is 14 amino acids. Germline V lookup: CDR1 SNHLY, CDR2 FYNNEI. With V trimmed by 2 bases and J by 4 bases, 3 bases remained unmatched. CDR3 sequence reads: CASSEREGPDTQYF. In DNA, the CDR3 is TGTGCCAGCAGTGAAAGGGAGGGCCCAGATACGCAGTATTTT. Full variable domain (rest looked up from reference TRBV2 and TRBJ2-3): EPEVTQTPSHQVTQMGQEVILRCVPISNHLYFYWYRQILGQKVEFLVSFYNNEISEKSEIFDDQFSVERPDGSNFTLKIRSTKLEDSAMYFCASSEREGPDTQYFGPGTRLTVL.

In this sample, this clonotype turned up many times. The chain links TRBV7-2 to TRBJ1-2; D is ambiguous. Between the trimmed V and J ends, which lost 5 bases and 8 bases, there was a span of 15 bases. Germline V gene data show CDR1 as SGHTA and CDR2 as FQGNSA. The CDR3 runs to 13 residues. The CDR3: CASSPRSLGGYTF. The CDR3 bases are TGTGCCAGCAGCCCCCGGTCACTTGGGGGCTACACCTTC.

The chain has TRBV10-2 and TRBJ2-3, with 10 bases lining up with TRBD2. The CDR3 sequence is 16 residues long. Trimming at V came to 6 bases and at J to 2 bases, leaving 8 bases not matched to a gene. CDR1 WSHSY and CDR2 SAAADI come from the germline V gene. As DNA, the CDR3 is TGCGCCAGCAGCACACAAACTAGCGGGGACACAGATACGCAGTATTTT. It yields the protein CASSTQTSGDTDTQYF.

This clonotype came up a few times. The J gene is TRBJ2-2, the V gene TRBV14; D gene ambiguous. The length of the CDR3 is 14 residues. Germline lookup yields CDR1 SGHDN and CDR2 FVKESK. With 7 bases removed from V and 1 base from J, the gap between germline ends came to 10 bases. CDR3 sequence (DNA): TGTGCCAGCACCCCGGGCAAGAACACCGGGGAGCTGTTTTTT. Amino acids: CASTPGKNTGELFF.

The sample holds many counts of this clonotype. V gene TRBV12-3 or TRBV12-4 combines with J gene TRBJ2-6; no firm D call. The V gene lost 4 bases and the J gene lost 4 bases, with 2 bases spanning the gap. The CDR3 runs to 12 residues. The CDR3, as DNA: TGTGCCAGCAGTTACGGGGCCAACGTCCTGACTTTC. Translated: CASSYGANVLTF.

CDR3 in amino acids: CALTEGAKNIQYF. The CDR3 bases are TGTGCCCTTACCGAGGGGGCCAAAAACATTCAGTACTTC. This chain links TRBV2 with TRBJ2-4; D may be TRBD1 or TRBD2 (5 bases each). V was pared by 11 bases and J by 1 base, with 12 bases between. The CDR3 length is 13 residues. Per germline, CDR1 SNHLY and CDR2 FYNNEI.

This clonotype was detected many times. The chain combines TRBV6-5 with TRBJ2-1; 7 nucleotides line up with TRBD1. The CDR3 has 14 residues. Unmatched junction bases numbered 5, after V lost 4 bases and J lost 5 bases. CDR1 MNHEY and CDR2 SVGAGI come from the germline V gene. CDR3 DNA: TGTGCCAGCAGTTCGACAGGGCTCCACAATGAGCAGTTCTTC. Translating gives CASSSTGLHNEQFF.

This clonotype was detected ten times or more. The chain employs TRBV29-1 and TRBJ1-2; D remains ambiguous. The germline CDR1 and CDR2 sequences are SQVTM and ANQGSEA. The CDR3 extends over 11 amino acids. V shed 4 bases and J shed 6 bases, with 9 bases lying between them. For the CDR3, the DNA is TGCAGCGTTGTTGAGATGGATGGCTACACCTTC. It yields the protein CSVVEMDGYTF.

This clonotype was recorded many times. This sequence joins TRBV12-3 or TRBV12-4 and TRBJ1-5, with a possible D match to TRBD1 (5 bases). Trimming took 2 bases from V and 2 from J, leaving 10 bases between them. This CDR3 has 15 amino acids. The CDR3 region is CASSLQGMGNQPQHF. The CDR3 bases are TGTGCCAGCAGTTTACAGGGTATGGGCAATCAGCCCCAGCATTTT.

At least ten counts were recorded for this clonotype. V is TRBV29-1 and J is TRBJ2-3, with TRBD1 matching 7 bases. The J segment lost 3 bases and the V segment lost 7 bases, leaving 7 bases of the junction unmatched. The germline CDR1 and CDR2 sequences are SQVTM and ANQGSEA. This CDR3 has 13 residues. In nucleotides, the CDR3 is TGCAGCGCCCCGACAGGGAGAACAGATACGCAGTATTTT. Translation gives CSAPTGRTDTQYF.

The V gene is TRBV29-1, the J gene TRBJ2-7; D is perhaps TRBD1 or TRBD2 (5 bases each). The V gene lost 3 bases and the J gene lost 2 bases, with 11 bases spanning the gap. This CDR3 has 13 amino acids. CDR1 and CDR2 (germline): SQVTM, ANQGSEA. CDR3 residues: CSVEGVSAYEQYF. The CDR3 coding sequence is TGCAGCGTTGAGGGGGTGAGCGCCTACGAGCAGTACTTC.

This clonotype showed up many times. The chain couples TRBV2 to TRBJ2-1; D is unclear. CDR1 is SNHLY and CDR2 is FYNNEI in the germline V gene. The CDR3 contains 18 residues. Trimming cost V 1 base and J 0 bases, with 16 bases left between them. In DNA form, the CDR3 reads TGTGCCAGCAGTGAAGAAGGCGTGAGTCATAGCTCCTACAATGAGCAGTTCTTC. The encoded protein is CASSEEGVSHSSYNEQFF.

This clonotype was seen many times. The CDR3 is CASSPAGGVYEQYF. CDR3 nucleotides: TGTGCCAGCAGCCCCGCCGGAGGGGTCTACGAGCAGTACTTC. The chain links TRBV27 to TRBJ2-7; D is possibly TRBD2 (6 bases). From germline, CDR1 is MNHEY and CDR2 SMNVEV (reference sequence). The CDR3 has 14 residues. V gave up 6 bases and J gave up 3 bases, with 15 bases separating them.